This TCR beta chain was observed in a study of T cells in Graves' hyperthyroidism and ophthalmopathy. There are many counts of this clonotype. Uncontrolled infection, other autoimmune disease, pregnancy or lactation excluded patients. V gave up 0 bases and J gave up 7 bases, with 9 bases separating them. Germline V gene lookup returns CDR1 LNHNV and CDR2 YYDKDF (reference sequence). The CDR3 consists of 13 residues. There were TCR beta CDR3 regions amplified from RNA transcripts. In the first-round RT-PCR of the TCR CDR3, the HTBI primer set was used. From the multiplex PCR reads, TCRdb called clonotypes with MiXCR, one entry per CDR3 protein. The repertoire includes 540,000 or so distinct CDR3 sequences, roughly 14% of them detected once, and approximately 7% sits in the top ten.

This receptor was identified in a woman in her twenties or thirties with Graves' hyperthyroidism. J is TRBJ1-1 and V is TRBV15; D not certain. Sequencing input: blood. CDR3 region: CATSREEDREAFF. The DNA for the CDR3 is TGTGCCACCAGCAGAGAAGAGGACCGTGAAGCTTTCTTT.